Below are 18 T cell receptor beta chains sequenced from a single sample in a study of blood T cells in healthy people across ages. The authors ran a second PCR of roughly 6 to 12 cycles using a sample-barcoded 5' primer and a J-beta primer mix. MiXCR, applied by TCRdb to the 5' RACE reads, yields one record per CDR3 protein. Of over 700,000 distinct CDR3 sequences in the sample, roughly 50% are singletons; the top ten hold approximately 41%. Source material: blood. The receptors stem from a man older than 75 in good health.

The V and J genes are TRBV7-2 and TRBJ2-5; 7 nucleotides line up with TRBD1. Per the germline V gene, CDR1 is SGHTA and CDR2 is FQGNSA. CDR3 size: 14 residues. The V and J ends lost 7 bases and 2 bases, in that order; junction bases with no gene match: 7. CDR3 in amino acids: CASIITGQQETQYF. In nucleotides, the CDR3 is TGTGCCAGCATCATTACGGGACAGCAAGAGACCCAGTACTTC.

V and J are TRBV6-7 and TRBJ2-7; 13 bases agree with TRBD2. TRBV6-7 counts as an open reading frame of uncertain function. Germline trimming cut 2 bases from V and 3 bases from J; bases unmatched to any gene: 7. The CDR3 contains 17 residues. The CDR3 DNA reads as TGTGCCAGCAGTTACGGGACTAGCGGGACCTCGGGCTACGAGCAGTACTTC. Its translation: CASSYGTSGTSGYEQYF.

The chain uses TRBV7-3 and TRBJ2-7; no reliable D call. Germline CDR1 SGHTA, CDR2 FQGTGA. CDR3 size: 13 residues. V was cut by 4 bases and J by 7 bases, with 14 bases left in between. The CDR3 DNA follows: TGTGCCAGCAGCTCCGACACCCACAATGAGCAGTACTTC. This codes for CASSSDTHNEQYF. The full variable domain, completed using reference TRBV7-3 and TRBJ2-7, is GAGVSQTPSNKVTEKGKYVELRCDPISGHTALYWYRQSLGQGPEFLIYFQGTGAADDSGLPNDRFFAVRPEGSVSTLKIQRTERGDSAVYLCASSSDTHNEQYFGPGTRLTVT.

CDR3 DNA sequence: TGCGCCAGCAGCTTGGGGTCTAGGGGGATCTCACAAGAGACCCAGTACTTC. Amino acid sequence: CASSLGSRGISQETQYF. The chain has TRBV5-1 and TRBJ2-5, with D maybe TRBD1 (6 bases). Germline V gives CDR1 SGHRS, CDR2 YFSETQ. The CDR3 length is 17 residues. V was trimmed by 0 bases and J by 2 bases, leaving 17 bases between them. Full variable domain (rest looked up from reference TRBV5-1 and TRBJ2-5): KAGVTQTPRYLIKTRGQQVTLSCSPISGHRSVSWYQQTPGQGLQFLFEYFSETQRNKGNFPGRFSGRQFSNSRSEMNVSTLELGDSALYLCASSLGSRGISQETQYFGPGTRLLVL.

The CDR3 DNA is TGCGCCAGCAGCCCCCTAAAGGCACAGGTCTACGAGCAGTACTTC. This codes for CASSPLKAQVYEQYF. V gene TRBV5-1 combines with J gene TRBJ2-4, with D possibly TRBD1 on 5 matching bases. The J call may not be correct, given that the DNA end is closer to TRBJ2-7. Germline V CDR1 and CDR2: SGHRS, YFSETQ. The CDR3 runs to 15 residues.

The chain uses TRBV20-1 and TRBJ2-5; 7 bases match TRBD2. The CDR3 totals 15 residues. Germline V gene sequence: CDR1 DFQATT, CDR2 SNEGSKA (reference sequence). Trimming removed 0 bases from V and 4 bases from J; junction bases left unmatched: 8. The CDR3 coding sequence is TGCAGTGCTAGAGATCCTCGGGCTAGCGGAGAGACCCAGTACTTC. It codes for CSARDPRASGETQYF.

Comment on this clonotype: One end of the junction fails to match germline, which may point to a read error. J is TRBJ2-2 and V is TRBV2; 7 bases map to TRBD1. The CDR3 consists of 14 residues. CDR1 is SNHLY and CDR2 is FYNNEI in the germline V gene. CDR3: CAGRGTMNTGELFF. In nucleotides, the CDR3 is TGTGCCGGCAGGGGGACAATGAACACCGGGGAGCTGTTTTTT.

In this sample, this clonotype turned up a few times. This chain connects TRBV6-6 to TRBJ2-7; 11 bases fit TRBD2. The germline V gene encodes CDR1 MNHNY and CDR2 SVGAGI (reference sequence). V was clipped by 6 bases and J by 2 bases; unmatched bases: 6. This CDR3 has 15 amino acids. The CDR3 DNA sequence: TGTGCCAGCAGGCTCCTAGCGGGAGGACCCTACGAGCAGTACTTC. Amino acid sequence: CASRLLAGGPYEQYF.

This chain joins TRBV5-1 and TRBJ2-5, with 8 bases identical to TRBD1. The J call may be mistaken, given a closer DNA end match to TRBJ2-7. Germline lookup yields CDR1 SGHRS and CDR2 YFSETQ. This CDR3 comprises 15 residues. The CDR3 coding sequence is TGCGCCAGCACCATTGGGACAGGCGGCCCTTACGAGCAGTACTTC. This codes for CASTIGTGGPYEQYF.

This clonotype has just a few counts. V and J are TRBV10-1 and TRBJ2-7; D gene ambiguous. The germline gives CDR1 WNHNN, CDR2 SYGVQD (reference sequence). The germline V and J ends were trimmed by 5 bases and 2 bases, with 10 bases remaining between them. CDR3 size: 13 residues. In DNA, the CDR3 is TGCGCCAGCAGTATTGACAAGCCCTACGAGCAGTACTTC. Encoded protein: CASSIDKPYEQYF.

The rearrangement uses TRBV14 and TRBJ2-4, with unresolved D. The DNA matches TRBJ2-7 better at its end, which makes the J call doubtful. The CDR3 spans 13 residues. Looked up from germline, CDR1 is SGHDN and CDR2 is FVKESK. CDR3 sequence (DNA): TGTGCCAGCAGCCAAATCGCAACCTACGAGCAGTACTTC. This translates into CASSQIATYEQYF.

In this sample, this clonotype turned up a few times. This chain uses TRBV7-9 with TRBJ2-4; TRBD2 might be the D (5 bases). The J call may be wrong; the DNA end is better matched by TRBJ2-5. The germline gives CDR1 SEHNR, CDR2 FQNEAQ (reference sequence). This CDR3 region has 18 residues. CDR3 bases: TGTGCCAGCAGCTCATCGAACCCACCGGGATCGATCTTAGAGACCCAGTACTTC. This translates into CASSSSNPPGSILETQYF.

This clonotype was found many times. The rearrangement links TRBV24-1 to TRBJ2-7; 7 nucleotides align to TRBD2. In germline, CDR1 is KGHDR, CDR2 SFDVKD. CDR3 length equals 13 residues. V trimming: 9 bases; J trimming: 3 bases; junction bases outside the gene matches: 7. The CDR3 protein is CATSPPGGYEQYF. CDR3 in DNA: TGTGCCACCTCCCCCCCGGGGGGCTACGAGCAGTACTTC.

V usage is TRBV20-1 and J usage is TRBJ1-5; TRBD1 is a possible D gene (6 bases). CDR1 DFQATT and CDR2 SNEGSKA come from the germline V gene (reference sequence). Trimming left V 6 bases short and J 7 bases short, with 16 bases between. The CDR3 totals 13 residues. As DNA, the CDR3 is TGCAGTGCGCAGGACAGAGGAGGGCAGCCCCAGCATTTT. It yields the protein CSAQDRGGQPQHF.

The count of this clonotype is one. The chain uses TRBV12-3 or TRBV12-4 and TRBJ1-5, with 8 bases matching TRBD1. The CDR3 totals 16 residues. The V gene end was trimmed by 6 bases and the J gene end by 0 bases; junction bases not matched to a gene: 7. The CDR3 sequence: CASSLRQGTSNQPQHF. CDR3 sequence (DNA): TGTGCCAGCAGCCTCCGACAGGGGACTAGCAATCAGCCCCAGCATTTT.

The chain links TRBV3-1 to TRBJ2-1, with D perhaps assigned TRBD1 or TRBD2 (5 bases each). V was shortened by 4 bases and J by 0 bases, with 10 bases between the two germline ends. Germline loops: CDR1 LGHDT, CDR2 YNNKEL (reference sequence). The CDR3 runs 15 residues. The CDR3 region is CASSPGPFSYNEQFF. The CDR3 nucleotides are TGTGCCAGCAGCCCGGGACCCTTCTCCTACAATGAGCAGTTCTTC.

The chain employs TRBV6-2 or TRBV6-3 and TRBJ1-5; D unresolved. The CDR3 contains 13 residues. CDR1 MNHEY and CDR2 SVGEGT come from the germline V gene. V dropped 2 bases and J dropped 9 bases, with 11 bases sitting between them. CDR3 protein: CASSYTVVGPQHF. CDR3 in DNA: TGTGCCAGCAGTTACACGGTAGTTGGGCCCCAGCATTTT.

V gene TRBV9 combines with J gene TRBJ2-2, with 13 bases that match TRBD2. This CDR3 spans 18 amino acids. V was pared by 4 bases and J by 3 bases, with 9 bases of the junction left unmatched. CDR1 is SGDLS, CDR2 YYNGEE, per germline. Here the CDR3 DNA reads TGTGCCAGCAGCCCCCGGACTAGCGGGAGTTTGTACACCGGGGAGCTGTTTTTT. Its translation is CASSPRTSGSLYTGELFF.